A selection of T cell receptor beta chains follows, all from one sample in a study of blood T cell repertoires in COVID-19. The data were produced by immunoSEQ multiplex PCR, yet TCRdb's version contains in-frame clones alone and is incomplete. The sample contains 300,000 to 400,000 clones, roughly 90% of which appear only once. The sequenced sample was PBMCs or T cells enriched from blood (not recorded which). The receptors originated from a woman in her twenties or thirties with acute COVID-19. Both conserved end residues are part of each CDR3. D genes are given only for firm matches.

TRBV11-2,.,TRBJ1-6,TGTGCCAGCAGCTCCCCACCAGGGAAAAATTCACCCCTCCACTTT,CASSSPPGKNSPLHF
TRBV18,.,TRBJ2-1,TGTGCCAGCTCACCCGCGATCGGCGGTAATGAGCAGTTCTTC,CASSPAIGGNEQFF
TRBV7-8,TRBD2,TRBJ2-1,TGTGCCAGCAGCCGAAGTCGCGGGAGCTCCTACAATGAGCAGTTCTTC,CASSRSRGSSYNEQFF
TRBV3-1/TRBV3-2,TRBD1,TRBJ2-7,TGTGCCAGCAGCCAACGGGACAGGGTCCACGAGCAGTACTTC,CASSQRDRVHEQYF
TRBV4-1,TRBD2,TRBJ2-2,TGCGCCAGCAGCCAAGCGGGAGGGAAGGACGGGGAGCTGTTTTTT,CASSQAGGKDGELFF
TRBV9,.,TRBJ1-6,TGTGTCAGCAGCGTTGATAGCCCCGGGAGAGAACTTTCACCCCTCCACTTT,CVSSVDSPGRELSPLHF
TRBV27,TRBD1,TRBJ1-2,TGTGCCAGCAGTTTCACTGGAGACAGGGGGCGAGGCTACACCTTC,CASSFTGDRGRGYTF
TRBV2,TRBD2,TRBJ2-3,TGTGCCGGTCATAGCGGGGGGGCCCCAGATACGCAGTATTTT,CAGHSGGAPDTQYF
TRBV6-4,.,TRBJ1-1,TGTGCCAGCAGTGTCGGGGGGGGAAGGACTGAAGCTTTCTTT,CASSVGGGRTEAFF
TRBV12-3/TRBV12-4,.,TRBJ2-7,TGTGCCAGCAGTTCTCTCTACGAGCAGTACTTC,CASSSLYEQYF
TRBV19,.,TRBJ1-5,TGTGCCAGTAGTCTGGGGGGGGCGCGGGGTCAGCCCCAGCATTTT,CASSLGGARGQPQHF
TRBV29-1,.,TRBJ2-7,TGCAGCGTTGAGGTTAGCGGACGGATCGAGCAGTACTTC,CSVEVSGRIEQYF
TRBV7-2,TRBD2,TRBJ2-7,TGTGCCAGCAGCTTATTTCAAAGCGGGGGGGTCCACGAGCAGTACTTC,CASSLFQSGGVHEQYF
TRBV27,TRBD1,TRBJ1-1,TGTGCCAGCAGGGCCGGACAGGCAAACACTGAAGCTTTCTTT,CASRAGQANTEAFF
TRBV6-5,.,TRBJ1-6,TGTGCCAGCAGTTTTACAGGGAGCTCCTATAATTCACCCCTCCACTTT,CASSFTGSSYNSPLHF
TRBV10-3,.,TRBJ1-3,TGTGCCACCCGAGGTCCCTCTGGAAACACCATATATTTT,CATRGPSGNTIYF
TRBV5-1,TRBD1,TRBJ1-3,TGCGCCAGCAGCTTGGAATCCGGGACAGGGGGTTCGTTTGGAAACACCATATATTTT,CASSLESGTGGSFGNTIYF
TRBV24-1,.,TRBJ1-1,TGTGCCACCAGCCAAAGGGGGAACACTGAAGCTTTCTTT,CATSQRGNTEAFF
TRBV4-3,TRBD2,TRBJ2-1,TGCGCCAGCAGCCAAGATCCGTGGGGGACTAGCGGGGGGAGCTCCTACAATGAGCAGTTCTTC,CASSQDPWGTSGGSSYNEQFF
TRBV29-1,TRBD1,TRBJ1-6,TGCAGCGTACGGGACAGCCGCAATTCACCCCTCCACTTT,CSVRDSRNSPLHF
TRBV18,.,TRBJ1-2,TGTGCCAGCTCCCCTCCATCGCGCTTAGGGGGAGACTATGGCTACACCTTC,CASSPPSRLGGDYGYTF
TRBV7-6,.,TRBJ2-5,TGTGCCAGCAGCTTATCTCCATCCGCGGGAGAGACCCAGTACTTC,CASSLSPSAGETQYF
TRBV13,.,TRBJ1-5,TGTGCCAGCAGCTTAGGGAGAAGCGGGAATCAGCCCCAGCATTTT,CASSLGRSGNQPQHF
TRBV27,TRBD1,TRBJ1-2,TGTGCCAGCAGTCCTCGGGAGGGGGCATATGGCTACACCTTC,CASSPREGAYGYTF
TRBV5-6,TRBD1,TRBJ2-7,TGTGCCAGCAGCTTGGGGACAGGGGACGAGCAGTACTTC,CASSLGTGDEQYF
TRBV24-1,.,TRBJ2-7,TGTGCCACCAGTGATCGAGGGCAGGCCTACGAGCAGTACTTC,CATSDRGQAYEQYF
TRBV15,.,TRBJ1-1,TGTGCCACCAGCAGAGACATACGGGACTCGGATGAAGCTTTCTTT,CATSRDIRDSDEAFF
TRBV5-4,TRBD1,TRBJ1-2,TGTGCCAGCAGCTTGGCCCAGGGGGCGTTTAACTATGGCTACACCTTC,CASSLAQGAFNYGYTF
TRBV6-1,.,TRBJ1-6,TGTGCCAGCAGTGAATACAGTGGAATGGGGGGATATAATTCACCCCTCCACTTT,CASSEYSGMGGYNSPLHF